This T cell receptor beta chain originates from a study of T cell responses to AZD1222 COVID-19 vaccine. Study-level points and caveats: A mostly white British donor set with more females was recruited, and clonal diversity was possibly underestimated.

This CDR3 spans 13 amino acids. V lost 4 bases, J lost 7 bases, and 6 bases stayed unmatched. The germline V gene encodes CDR1 LGHDT and CDR2 YNNKEL (reference sequence). Method: immunoSEQ multiplex PCR; TCRdb's copy keeps in-frame clones and lacks some. The data contain around 160,000 clones, 88% of them seen just once; the ten biggest clones take up about 15%. About this clone: The antigen remains undetermined.

This rearrangement joins TRBV3-1 (or the pseudogene TRBV3-2) to TRBJ1-2; 7 nucleotides align to TRBD1. The receptor's source is an adult in good health. The sequenced sample was peripheral blood, obtained on day 0 of AZD1222 vaccination. The CDR3 reads CASSRQGRGGYTF. In nucleotides, the CDR3 is TGTGCCAGCAGCCGACAGGGCCGGGGTGGCTACACCTTC.